This TCR beta chain emerged from a study of T cells in Graves' hyperthyroidism and ophthalmopathy. The investigators amplified TCR beta CDR3 regions from RNA transcripts. With the HTBI primer set, the TCR CDR3 went through a first round of RT-PCR. TCRdb reanalysed the multiplex PCR reads using MiXCR and keeps one entry per CDR3 protein. The table lists 400,000 to 600,000 distinct CDR3 sequences, about 16% of them singletons. This clonotype showed up many times. The CDR3 is 15 residues long. V was clipped by 3 bases and J by 7 bases, with 16 bases between them. Per germline, CDR1 SGHVS and CDR2 FQNEAQ. The sample was blood. The sequence was collected from a woman aged 30 to 39 with Graves' ophthalmopathy. The chain combines TRBV7-8 with TRBJ2-1, with D tentatively TRBD1 or TRBD2 (7 bases each). CDR3 loop: CASSFRQGAGNEQFF. The CDR3 region has the DNA TGTGCCAGCAGCTTCCGACAGGGAGCGGGAAATGAGCAGTTCTTC.